This T cell receptor beta chain is drawn from a study of blood T cell repertoires in COVID-19. Whole-study context: Samples of COVID-19 (acute and convalescent) were obtained from the United States, Italy and Spain.

In the authors' workflow: Nucleated cell number was recorded as an estimate derived from reference gene primer amplification. The assay was immunoSEQ multiplex PCR, and TCRdb's table has in-frame clones only and misses some. That table is the source of V, J and clone size, and D and trimming were worked out from the DNA. This sample has 180,000 or so clones, with more than 70% found just once. V shed 3 bases, J shed 5 bases, and the junction held 12 bases outside the gene matches. Germline V gene data show CDR1 as MNHEY and CDR2 as SMNVEV (reference sequence). The CDR3 contains 17 residues. The sequence derives from a woman aged 55-69 years with acute or convalescent COVID-19. The chain uses TRBV27 and TRBJ2-1; 8 bases are a match to TRBD1. Material: peripheral blood. The CDR3 coding sequence is TGTGCCAGCAGTTTCATCGGAGGGACAGGCGTCGACAATGAGCAGTTCTTC. It codes for CASSFIGGTGVDNEQFF.